This T cell receptor (beta chain) was captured in a study of blood T cell repertoires in COVID-19. The CDR3 totals 17 residues. Germline loops: CDR1 LGHNT, CDR2 FRNRAP. V lost 3 bases, J lost 3 bases, and 12 bases stayed unmatched. Assay used: immunoSEQ multiplex PCR; TCRdb lists only in-frame clones, some missing. The table shows some 70,000 clones, with around 89% occurring only once. The sequenced sample consisted of peripheral blood. This chain uses TRBV12-5 with TRBJ2-3; TRBD1 matches at 7 bases. The TCR originated in a man in his 60s with acute or convalescent COVID-19. The CDR3 DNA reads TGTGCTAGTGGTTTCGTAGTCGGTGCAGGGGGAACAGATACGCAGTATTTT. Its protein product is CASGFVVGAGGTDTQYF.